This T cell receptor beta chain originates from a study of blood T cells in healthy people across ages. Study summary: In model experiments, template switching was able to capture about one barcoded beta molecule for every two T cells that were present.

Samples had at least 7 million PBMCs isolated from them. This CDR3 region has 17 residues. CDR1 is SEHNR, CDR2 FQNEAQ, per germline (reference sequence). Trimming at V came to 6 bases and at J to 2 bases, leaving 15 bases not matched to a gene. A second PCR, run for roughly 7 to 12 cycles, used a sample-barcoded 5' primer plus a J-beta primer mix. TCRdb re-called the 5' RACE reads through MiXCR, storing one row per CDR3 protein. The repertoire consists of around 1,900,000 distinct CDR3 sequences, with around 42% occurring once and the leading ten covering under 30%. The V and J genes are TRBV7-9 and TRBJ1-1; 7 bases map to TRBD1. The clonotype comes from a human donor in good health. The sequenced sample was blood. DNA for the CDR3: TGTGCCAGCAGGCGAGGGTTTAGGGGGCCCGGTAACACTGAAGCTTTCTTT. Encoded protein: CASRRGFRGPGNTEAFF.